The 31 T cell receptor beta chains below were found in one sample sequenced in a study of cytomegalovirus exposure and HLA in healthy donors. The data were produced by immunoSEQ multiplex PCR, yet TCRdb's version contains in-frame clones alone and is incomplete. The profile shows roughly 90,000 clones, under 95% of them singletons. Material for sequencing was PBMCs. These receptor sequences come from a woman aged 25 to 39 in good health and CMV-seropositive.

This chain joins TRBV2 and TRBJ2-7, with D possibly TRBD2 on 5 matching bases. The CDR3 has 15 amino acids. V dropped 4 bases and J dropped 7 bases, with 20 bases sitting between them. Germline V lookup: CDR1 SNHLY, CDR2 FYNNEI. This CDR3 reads CASSVLRAAPREQYF. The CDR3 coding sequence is TGTGCCAGCAGTGTTTTGCGGGCGGCCCCTAGGGAGCAGTACTTC.

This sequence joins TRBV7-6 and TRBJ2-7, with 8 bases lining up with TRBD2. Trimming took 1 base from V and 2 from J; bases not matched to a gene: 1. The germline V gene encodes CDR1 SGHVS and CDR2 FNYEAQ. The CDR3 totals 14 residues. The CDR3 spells CASSLGREAYEQYF. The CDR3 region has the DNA TGTGCCAGCAGCTTAGGGCGGGAGGCCTACGAGCAGTACTTC.

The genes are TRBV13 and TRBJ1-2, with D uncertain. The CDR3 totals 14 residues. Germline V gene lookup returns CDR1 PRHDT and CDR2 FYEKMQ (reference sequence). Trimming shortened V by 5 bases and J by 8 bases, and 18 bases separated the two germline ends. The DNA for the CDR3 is TGTGCCAGCAGCGCCCGCGGAGGAGGCGAAGGCTACACCTTC. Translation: CASSARGGGEGYTF.

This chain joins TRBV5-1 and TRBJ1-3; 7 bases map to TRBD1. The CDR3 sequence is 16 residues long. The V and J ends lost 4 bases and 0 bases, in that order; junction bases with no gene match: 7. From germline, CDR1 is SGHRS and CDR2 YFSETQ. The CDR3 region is CASSPTGPYSGNTIYF. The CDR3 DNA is TGCGCCAGCAGCCCGACAGGGCCTTACTCTGGAAACACCATATATTTT. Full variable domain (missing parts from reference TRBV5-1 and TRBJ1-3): KAGVTQTPRYLIKTRGQQVTLSCSPISGHRSVSWYQQTPGQGLQFLFEYFSETQRNKGNFPGRFSGRQFSNSRSEMNVSTLELGDSALYLCASSPTGPYSGNTIYFGEGSWLTVV.

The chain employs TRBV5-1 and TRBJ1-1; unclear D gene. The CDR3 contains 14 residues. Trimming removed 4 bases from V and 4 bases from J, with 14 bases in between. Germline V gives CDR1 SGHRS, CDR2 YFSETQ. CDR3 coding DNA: TGCGCCAGCAGCATCCGGGATACCATCACTGAAGCTTTCTTT. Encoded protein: CASSIRDTITEAFF. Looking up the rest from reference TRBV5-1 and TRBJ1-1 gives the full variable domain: KAGVTQTPRYLIKTRGQQVTLSCSPISGHRSVSWYQQTPGQGLQFLFEYFSETQRNKGNFPGRFSGRQFSNSRSEMNVSTLELGDSALYLCASSIRDTITEAFFGQGTRLTVV.

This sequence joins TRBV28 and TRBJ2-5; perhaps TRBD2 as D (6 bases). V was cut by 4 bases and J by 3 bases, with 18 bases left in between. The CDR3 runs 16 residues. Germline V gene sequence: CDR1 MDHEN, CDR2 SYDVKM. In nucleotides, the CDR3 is TGTGCCAGCAGTTCCCCGGGTAGCGGAACAAAAGAGACCCAGTACTTC. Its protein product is CASSSPGSGTKETQYF.

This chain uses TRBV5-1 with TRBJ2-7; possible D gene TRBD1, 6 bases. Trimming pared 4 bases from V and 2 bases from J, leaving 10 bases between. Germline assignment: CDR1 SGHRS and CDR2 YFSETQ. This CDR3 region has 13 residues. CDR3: CASSQGHPYEQYF. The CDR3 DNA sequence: TGCGCCAGCAGCCAGGGACACCCCTACGAGCAGTACTTC.

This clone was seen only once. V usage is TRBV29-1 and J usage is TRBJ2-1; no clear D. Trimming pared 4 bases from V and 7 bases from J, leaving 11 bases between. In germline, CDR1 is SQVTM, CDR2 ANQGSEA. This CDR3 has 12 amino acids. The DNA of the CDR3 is TGCAGCGTTGTAGTGGTCGGGAATGAGCAGTTCTTC. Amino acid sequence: CSVVVVGNEQFF.

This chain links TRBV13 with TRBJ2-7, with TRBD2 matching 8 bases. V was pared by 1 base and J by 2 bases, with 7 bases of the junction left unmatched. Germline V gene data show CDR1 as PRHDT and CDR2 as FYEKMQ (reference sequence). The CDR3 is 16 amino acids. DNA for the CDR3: TGTGCCAGCAGCTTAGTCGGGCGGGAGGACCCCTACGAGCAGTACTTC. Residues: CASSLVGREDPYEQYF.

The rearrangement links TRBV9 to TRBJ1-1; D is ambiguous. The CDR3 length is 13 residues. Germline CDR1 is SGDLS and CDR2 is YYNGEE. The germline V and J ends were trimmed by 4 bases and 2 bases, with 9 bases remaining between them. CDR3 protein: CASSPTSNTEAFF. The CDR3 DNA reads TGTGCCAGCAGCCCGACATCAAACACTGAAGCTTTCTTT. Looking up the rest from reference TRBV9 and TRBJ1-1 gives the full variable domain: DSGVTQTPKHLITATGQRVTLRCSPRSGDLSVYWYQQSLDQGLQFLIQYYNGEERAKGNILERFSAQQFPDLHSELNLSSLELGDSALYFCASSPTSNTEAFFGQGTRLTVV.

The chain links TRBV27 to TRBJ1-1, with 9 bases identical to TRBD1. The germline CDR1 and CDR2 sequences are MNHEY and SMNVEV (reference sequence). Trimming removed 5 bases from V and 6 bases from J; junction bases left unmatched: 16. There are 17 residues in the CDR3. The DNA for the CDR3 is TGTGCCAGCAGTGGCTTCGGGACAGGGCTTTTCAGGGCTGAAGCTTTCTTT. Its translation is CASSGFGTGLFRAEAFF.

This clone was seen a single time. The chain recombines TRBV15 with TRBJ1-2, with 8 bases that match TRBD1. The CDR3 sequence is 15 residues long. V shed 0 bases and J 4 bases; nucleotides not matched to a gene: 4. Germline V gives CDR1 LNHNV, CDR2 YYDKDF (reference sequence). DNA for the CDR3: TGTGCCACCAGCAGAGAGCGGGACAGGAGCTATGGCTACACCTTC. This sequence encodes CATSRERDRSYGYTF.

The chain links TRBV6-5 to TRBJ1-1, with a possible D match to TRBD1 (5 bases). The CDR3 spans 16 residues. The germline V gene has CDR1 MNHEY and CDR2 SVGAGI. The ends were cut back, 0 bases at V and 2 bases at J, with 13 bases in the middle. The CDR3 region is CASSYSGRAANTEAFF. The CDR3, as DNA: TGTGCCAGCAGTTACTCAGGCAGGGCGGCCAACACTGAAGCTTTCTTT.

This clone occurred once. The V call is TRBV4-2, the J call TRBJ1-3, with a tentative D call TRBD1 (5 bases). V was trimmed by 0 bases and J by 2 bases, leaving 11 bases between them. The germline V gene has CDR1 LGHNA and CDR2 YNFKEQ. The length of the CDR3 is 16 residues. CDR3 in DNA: TGTGCCAGCAGCCAAGATTTATGGACACCTGGAAACACCATATATTTT. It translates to CASSQDLWTPGNTIYF.

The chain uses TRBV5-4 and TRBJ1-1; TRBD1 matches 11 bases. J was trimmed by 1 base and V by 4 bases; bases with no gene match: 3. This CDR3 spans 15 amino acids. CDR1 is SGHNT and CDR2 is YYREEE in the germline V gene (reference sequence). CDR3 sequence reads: CASSPGTGGNTEAFF. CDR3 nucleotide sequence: TGTGCCAGCAGCCCCGGGACAGGGGGGAACACTGAAGCTTTCTTT.

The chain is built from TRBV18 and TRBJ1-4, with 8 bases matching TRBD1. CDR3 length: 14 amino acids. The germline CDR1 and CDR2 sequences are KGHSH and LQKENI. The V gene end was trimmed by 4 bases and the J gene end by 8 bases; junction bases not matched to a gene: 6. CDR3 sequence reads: CASSLRTGQEKLFF. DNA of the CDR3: TGTGCCAGCTCACTCCGGACAGGGCAGGAAAAACTGTTTTTT. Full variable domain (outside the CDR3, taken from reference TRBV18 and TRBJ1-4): NAGVMQNPRHLVRRRGQEARLRCSPMKGHSHVYWYRQLPEEGLKFMVYLQKENIIDESGMPKERFSAEFPKEGPSILRIQQVVRGDSAAYFCASSLRTGQEKLFFGSGTQLSVL.

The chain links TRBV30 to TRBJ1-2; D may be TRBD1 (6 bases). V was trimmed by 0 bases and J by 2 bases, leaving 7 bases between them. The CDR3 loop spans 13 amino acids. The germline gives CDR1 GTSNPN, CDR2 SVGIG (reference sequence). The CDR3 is CAWSVGQNYGYTF. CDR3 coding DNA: TGTGCCTGGAGTGTAGGACAGAACTATGGCTACACCTTC.

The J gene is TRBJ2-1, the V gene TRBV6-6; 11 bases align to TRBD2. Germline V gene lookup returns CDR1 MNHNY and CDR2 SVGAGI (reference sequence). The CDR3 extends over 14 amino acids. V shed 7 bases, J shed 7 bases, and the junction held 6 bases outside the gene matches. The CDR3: CASTRLAGYNEQFF. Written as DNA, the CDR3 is TGTGCCAGCACTAGACTAGCGGGATATAATGAGCAGTTCTTC.

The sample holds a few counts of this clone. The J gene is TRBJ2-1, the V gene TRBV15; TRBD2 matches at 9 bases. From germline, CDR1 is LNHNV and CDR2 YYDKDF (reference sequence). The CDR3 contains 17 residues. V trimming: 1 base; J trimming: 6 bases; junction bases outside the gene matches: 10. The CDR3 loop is CATSRAIGGRAGNEQFF. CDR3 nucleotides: TGTGCCACCAGCAGAGCTATAGGCGGGAGGGCCGGCAATGAGCAGTTCTTC.

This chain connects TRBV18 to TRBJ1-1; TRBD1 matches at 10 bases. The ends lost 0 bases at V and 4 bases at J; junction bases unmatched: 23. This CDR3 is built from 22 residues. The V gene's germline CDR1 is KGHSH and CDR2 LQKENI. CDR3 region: CASSPPFPGTGDLYRRGTEAFF. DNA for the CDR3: TGTGCCAGCTCACCACCGTTCCCCGGGACAGGGGATCTTTATCGGCGGGGCACTGAAGCTTTCTTT.

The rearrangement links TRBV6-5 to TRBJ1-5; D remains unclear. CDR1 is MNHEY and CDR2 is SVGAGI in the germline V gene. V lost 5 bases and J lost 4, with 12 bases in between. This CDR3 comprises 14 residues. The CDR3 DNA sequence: TGTGCCAGCAGTAACAAAAATATTAATCAGCCCCAGCATTTT. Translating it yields CASSNKNINQPQHF.

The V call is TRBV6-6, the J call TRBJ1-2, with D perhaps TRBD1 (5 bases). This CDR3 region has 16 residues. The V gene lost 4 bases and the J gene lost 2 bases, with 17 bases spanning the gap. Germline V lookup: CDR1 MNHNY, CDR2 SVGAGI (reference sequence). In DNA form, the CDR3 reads TGTGCCAGCAGTTCCCCGTTTGGGGCACCCAACTATGGCTACACCTTC. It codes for CASSSPFGAPNYGYTF.

DNA for the CDR3: TGTGCCAGCAGTTTATCGATGGCTAGCGAGTACGAGCAGTACTTC. It encodes CASSLSMASEYEQYF. The genes are TRBV27 and TRBJ2-7; D is possibly TRBD2 (6 bases). V was pared by 0 bases and J by 4 bases, with 13 bases between. In germline, CDR1 is MNHEY, CDR2 SMNVEV (reference sequence). This CDR3 spans 15 amino acids.

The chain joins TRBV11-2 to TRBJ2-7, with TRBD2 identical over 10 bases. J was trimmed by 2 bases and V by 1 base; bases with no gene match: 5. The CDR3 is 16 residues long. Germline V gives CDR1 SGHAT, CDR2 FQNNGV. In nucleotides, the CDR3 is TGTGCCAGCAGCTTAGTCGCTAGCGGGAGTACCTACGAGCAGTACTTC. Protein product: CASSLVASGSTYEQYF.

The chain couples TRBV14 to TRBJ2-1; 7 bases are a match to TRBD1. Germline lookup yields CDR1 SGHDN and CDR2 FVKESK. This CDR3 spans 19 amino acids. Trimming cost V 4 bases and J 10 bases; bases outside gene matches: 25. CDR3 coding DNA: TGTGCCAGCAGCCCACATGACGAGGGGGCTCCGTATAATATCTTAGAGCAGTTCTTC. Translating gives CASSPHDEGAPYNILEQFF.

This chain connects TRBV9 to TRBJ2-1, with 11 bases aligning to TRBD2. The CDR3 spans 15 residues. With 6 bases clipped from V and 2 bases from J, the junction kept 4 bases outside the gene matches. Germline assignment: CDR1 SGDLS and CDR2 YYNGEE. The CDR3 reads CASNRLAGPYNEQFF. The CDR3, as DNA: TGTGCCAGCAACAGACTAGCGGGGCCCTACAATGAGCAGTTCTTC. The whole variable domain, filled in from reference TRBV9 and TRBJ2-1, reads DSGVTQTPKHLITATGQRVTLRCSPRSGDLSVYWYQQSLDQGLQFLIQYYNGEERAKGNILERFSAQQFPDLHSELNLSSLELGDSALYFCASNRLAGPYNEQFFGPGTRLTVL.

CDR3 DNA sequence: TGTGCCAGCAGTAGCATTCGGGACACCAGAAACTATGGCTACACCTTC. Encoded protein: CASSSIRDTRNYGYTF. The rearrangement uses TRBV28 and TRBJ1-2, with a possible D match to TRBD1 (6 bases). CDR1 and CDR2 from the germline V gene are MDHEN and SYDVKM. The length of the CDR3 is 16 residues. The V end lost 5 bases, the J end lost 2 bases, and 18 bases lay between the germline ends.

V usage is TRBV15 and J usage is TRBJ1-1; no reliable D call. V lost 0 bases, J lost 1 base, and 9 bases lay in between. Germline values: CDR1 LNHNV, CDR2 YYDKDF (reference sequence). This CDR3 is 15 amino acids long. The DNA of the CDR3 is TGTGCCACCAGCAGAGATTTGGGCAGGAACACTGAAGCTTTCTTT. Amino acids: CATSRDLGRNTEAFF. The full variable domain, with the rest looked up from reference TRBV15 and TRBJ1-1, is DAMVIQNPRYQVTQFGKPVTLSCSQTLNHNVMYWYQQKSSQAPKLLFHYYDKDFNNEADTPDNFQSRRPNTSFCFLDIRSPGLGDTAMYLCATSRDLGRNTEAFFGQGTRLTVV.

CDR3 DNA sequence: TGTGCCAGCAGAATTACCCGACAAACTGAAGCTTTCTTT. Amino acid sequence: CASRITRQTEAFF. The chain carries TRBV28 and TRBJ1-1, with D hard to call. V was trimmed by 6 bases and J by 5 bases, leaving 13 bases between them. The CDR3 totals 13 residues. Germline CDR1 MDHEN, CDR2 SYDVKM.

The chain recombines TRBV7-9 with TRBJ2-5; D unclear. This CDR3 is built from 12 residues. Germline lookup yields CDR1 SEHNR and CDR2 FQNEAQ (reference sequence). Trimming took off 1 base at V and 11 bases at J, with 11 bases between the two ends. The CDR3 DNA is TGTGCCAGCAGCTTAGATGTCACTGAGCAGTACTTC. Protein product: CASSLDVTEQYF. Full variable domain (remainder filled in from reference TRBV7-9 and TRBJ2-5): DTGVSQNPRHKITKRGQNVTFRCDPISEHNRLYWYRQTLGQGPEFLTYFQNEAQLEKSRLLSDRFSAERPKGSFSTLEIQRTEQGDSAMYLCASSLDVTEQYFGPGTRLLVL.

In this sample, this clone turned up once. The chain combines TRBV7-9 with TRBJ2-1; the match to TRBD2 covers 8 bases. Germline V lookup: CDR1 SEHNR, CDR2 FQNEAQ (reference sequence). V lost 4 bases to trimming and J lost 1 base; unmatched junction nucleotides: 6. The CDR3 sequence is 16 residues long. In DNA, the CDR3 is TGTGCCAGCAGCTCCGCGGGGGGCCGATCCTACAATGAGCAGTTCTTC. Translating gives CASSSAGGRSYNEQFF.